The T cell receptor (beta chain) under discussion was sequenced for a study of T cells after yellow fever vaccination (dated by TCRdb to about 2019). For the wider study: The SMART-Seq v4 Ultra Low Input RNA kit was used to prepare libraries from fractions with low cell numbers. The cohort comprised two healthy male donors, one aged 18 to 29 and one aged 30 to 40 years. Bulk PBMC replicates and cell subsets were isolated from blood drawn at multiple timepoints before and after both primary and secondary immunization. To track T-cell clones before and after primary and booster YFV17D yellow fever vaccination, bulk TCR alpha and beta repertoires were sequenced longitudinally.

The investigation overall reported the following: FACS-sorted repertoires could contain abundant contaminating clonotypes from the bulk population, so computational filtering was required. Only two donors were included in the study, so the extent to which the findings can be generalized is limited. Most clones expanded after primary vaccination (almost 97% of CD4 and 80% to 90% of CD8) were re-detected after the booster, suggesting that broad memory maintenance occurred. The secondary T-cell response was weaker than the primary response but faster, peaking on day 5 instead of day 15. A small share of clonotypes occurred in both CD4 and CD8 compartments, likely arising from convergent recombination.

The CDR3 holds 15 amino acids from the cysteine to the phenylalanine. Only the CDR3 region is kept as DNA, spanning 45 bases read in frame from base 1. CDR1 and CDR2, looked up from the germline V gene, are SGHTA and FQGNSA. Relative to germline, V is missing 1 base and J is missing 6 bases, with 4 bases of the junction outside any gene match. TCR cDNA was made using 5'RACE template switching, a step that added a universal primer site and unique molecular identifiers. Priming for cDNA synthesis came from both the TCR alpha and TCR beta constant segments. Library amplification involved two PCR steps, and the second step added sample barcodes and sequencing adapters. Sequencing of the libraries was done on either Illumina HiSeq 2500 (2x100 bp) or NovaSeq (2x150 bp). The authors' analysis ran thus. MIGEC was used to demultiplex reads and collapse the reads into UMI consensus sequences, and MiXCR was used for V(D)J alignment. Vaccine-responding clonotypes were defined with edgeR using replicate PBMC samples, requiring FDR below 0.01 and a log2 fold change above 5 up to day 15. Each bulk clonotype was labeled CD4 or CD8 based on which sequenced repertoire, CD4 or CD8, contained the clonotype at higher abundance. Through fastp at Q25 and MiXCR, TCRdb rebuilt clones from the public reads, retaining in-frame beta chains. A single entry per CDR3 protein holds the most common genes and DNA from its merged rows. The V and J calls come from TCRdb's annotation, not from the publication. The sample table lists over 200,000 distinct CDR3 sequences, roughly 6.8% of them with a count of one. Approximately 1% of the sample is held by the ten biggest clonotypes.

The label giving this sample's treatment or condition can be read as: live attenuated yellow fever vaccine strain. A standard Ficoll-Paque protocol was used to isolate PBMCs from peripheral blood. Dynabeads CD4 and CD8 positive selection kits were used to isolate the CD4 and CD8 T-cell fractions. RNA was extracted with TriZol from bulk PBMCs, CD4 and CD8 fractions, and dextramer-positive and dextramer-negative fractions. To note about this clonotype: Its target antigen remains unknown. No clone much larger than this one lies a single base away; base qualities are absent.

The clonotype originates from a man aged 25-40 years who received the YFV17D yellow fever vaccine. This chain joins TRBV7-2 to TRBJ2-2; TRBD2 fits 8 bases in the junction. The sequencing used CD4+ T cells sorted from PBMCs, collected on the day of the yellow fever booster vaccination. The DNA is TGTGCCAGCAGCTTAGGAGCGGGAGCCCCCGGGGAGCTGTTTTTT. Its product reads: CASSLGAGAPGELFF.